This TCR beta chain stems from a study of blood T cell repertoires in COVID-19. Study overall: Nucleic acid was either cDNA or gDNA, and it came from T cells, B-cell-depleted T cells, or PBMCs.

Germline CDR1 LGHNA, CDR2 YNFKEQ. Trimming removed 4 bases from V and 5 bases from J, with 11 bases in between. This CDR3 is 13 amino acids long. Participants came from about two dozen US areas, aged about 18 to 95 years. In the study's own analysis: Estimated nucleated cell counts came from reference gene primer amplification. The table came from immunoSEQ multiplex PCR; TCRdb's copy has only in-frame clones and leaves some out. That table is the source of V, J and clone size, and D and trimming were worked out from the DNA. The data hold 200,000 to 250,000 clones, with 70% to 90% observed a single time. This clone was detected a few times.

The chain employs TRBV4-2 and TRBJ2-5; D not certain. The receptor was isolated from a woman aged 40 to 49 with acute COVID-19. Sequencing was carried out using PBMCs or T cells enriched from blood (not recorded which). The CDR3 DNA sequence: TGTGCCAGCAGCCCGACTGTGCTGGAGACCCAGTACTTC. It translates to CASSPTVLETQYF.